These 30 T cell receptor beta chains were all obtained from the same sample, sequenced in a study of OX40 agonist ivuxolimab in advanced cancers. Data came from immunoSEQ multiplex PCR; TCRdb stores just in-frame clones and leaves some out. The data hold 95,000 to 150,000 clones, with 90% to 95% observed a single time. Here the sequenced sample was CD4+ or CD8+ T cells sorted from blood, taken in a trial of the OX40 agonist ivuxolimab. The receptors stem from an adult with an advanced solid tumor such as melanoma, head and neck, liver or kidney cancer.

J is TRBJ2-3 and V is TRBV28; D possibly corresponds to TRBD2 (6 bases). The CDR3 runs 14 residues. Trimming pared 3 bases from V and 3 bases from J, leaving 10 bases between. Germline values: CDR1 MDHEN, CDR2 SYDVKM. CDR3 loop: CASSFPSDTDTQYF. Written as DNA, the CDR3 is TGTGCCAGCAGTTTCCCTAGCGATACAGATACGCAGTATTTT.

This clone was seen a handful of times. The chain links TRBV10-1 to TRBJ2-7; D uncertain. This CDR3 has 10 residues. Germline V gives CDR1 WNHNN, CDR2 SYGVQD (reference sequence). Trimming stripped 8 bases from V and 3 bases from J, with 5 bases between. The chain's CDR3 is CASPDYEQYF. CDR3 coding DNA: TGCGCCAGCCCCGACTACGAGCAGTACTTC.

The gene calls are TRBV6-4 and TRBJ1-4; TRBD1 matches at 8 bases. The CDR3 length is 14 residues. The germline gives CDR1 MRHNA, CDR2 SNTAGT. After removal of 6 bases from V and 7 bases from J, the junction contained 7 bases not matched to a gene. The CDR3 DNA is TGTGCCAGCAGACGGGGACAGGCGTGTGAAAAACTGTTTTTT. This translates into CASRRGQACEKLFF.

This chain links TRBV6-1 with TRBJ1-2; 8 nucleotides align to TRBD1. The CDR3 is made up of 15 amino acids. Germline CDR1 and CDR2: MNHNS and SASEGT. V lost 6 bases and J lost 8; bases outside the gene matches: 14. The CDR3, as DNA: TGTGCCAGCAGCCTGGGGGGCCAGGGGGCGCGAGGCTACACCTTC. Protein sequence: CASSLGGQGARGYTF.

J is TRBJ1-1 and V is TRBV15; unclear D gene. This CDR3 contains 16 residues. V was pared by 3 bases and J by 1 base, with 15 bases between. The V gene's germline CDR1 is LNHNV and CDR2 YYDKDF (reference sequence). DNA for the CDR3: TGTGCCACCAGCAGCGGTCCCCTCCAGCGGAACACTGAAGCTTTCTTT. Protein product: CATSSGPLQRNTEAFF.

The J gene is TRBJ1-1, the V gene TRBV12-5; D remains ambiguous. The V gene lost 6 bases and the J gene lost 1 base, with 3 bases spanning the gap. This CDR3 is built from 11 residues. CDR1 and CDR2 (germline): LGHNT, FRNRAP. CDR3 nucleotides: TGTGCTAGTGGCCGGAACACTGAAGCTTTCTTT. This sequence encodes CASGRNTEAFF.

As DNA, the CDR3 is TGTGCCAGCAGATCGGGTGGGAACCCTTCCTACGAGCAGTACTTC. It specifies CASRSGGNPSYEQYF. The chain combines TRBV6-1 with TRBJ2-7; D unresolved. V lost 6 bases and J 1 base, leaving 16 bases between the germline ends. CDR1 is MNHNS and CDR2 is SASEGT in the germline V gene. The CDR3 contains 15 residues.

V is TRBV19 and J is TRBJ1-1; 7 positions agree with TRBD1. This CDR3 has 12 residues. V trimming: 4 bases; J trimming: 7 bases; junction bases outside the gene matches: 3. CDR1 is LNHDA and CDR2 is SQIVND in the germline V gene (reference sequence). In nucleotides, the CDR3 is TGTGCCAGTAGTAAACAGGGGCTTGAAGCTTTCTTT. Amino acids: CASSKQGLEAFF.

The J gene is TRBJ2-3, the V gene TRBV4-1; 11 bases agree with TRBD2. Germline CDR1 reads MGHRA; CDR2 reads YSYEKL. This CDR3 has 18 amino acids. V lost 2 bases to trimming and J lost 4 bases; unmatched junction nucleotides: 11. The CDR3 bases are TGCGCCAGCAGCCAACATCCTACACTAGCGGGGGAGGCAGATACGCAGTATTTT. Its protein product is CASSQHPTLAGEADTQYF.

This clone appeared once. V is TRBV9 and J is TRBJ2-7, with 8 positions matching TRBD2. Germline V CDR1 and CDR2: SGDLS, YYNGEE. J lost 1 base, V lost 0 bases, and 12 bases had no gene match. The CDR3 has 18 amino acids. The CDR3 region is CASSVGPGGAGVSYEQYF. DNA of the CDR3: TGTGCCAGCAGCGTAGGCCCGGGGGGGGCAGGGGTATCCTACGAGCAGTACTTC. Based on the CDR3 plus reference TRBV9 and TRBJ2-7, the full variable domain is DSGVTQTPKHLITATGQRVTLRCSPRSGDLSVYWYQQSLDQGLQFLIQYYNGEERAKGNILERFSAQQFPDLHSELNLSSLELGDSALYFCASSVGPGGAGVSYEQYFGPGTRLTVT.

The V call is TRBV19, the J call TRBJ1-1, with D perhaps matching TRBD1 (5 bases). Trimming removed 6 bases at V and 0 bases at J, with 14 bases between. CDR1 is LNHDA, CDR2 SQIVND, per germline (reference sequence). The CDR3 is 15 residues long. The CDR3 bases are TGTGCCAGTAGACCTCTCGACAGTTTGAACACTGAAGCTTTCTTT. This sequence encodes CASRPLDSLNTEAFF.

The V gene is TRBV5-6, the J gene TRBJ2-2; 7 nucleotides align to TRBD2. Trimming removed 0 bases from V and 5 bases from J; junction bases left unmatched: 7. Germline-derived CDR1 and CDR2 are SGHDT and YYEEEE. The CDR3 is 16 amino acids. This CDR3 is CASSLVGRAGTGELFF. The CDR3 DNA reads TGTGCCAGCAGCTTGGTTGGGAGGGCCGGGACCGGGGAGCTGTTTTTT.

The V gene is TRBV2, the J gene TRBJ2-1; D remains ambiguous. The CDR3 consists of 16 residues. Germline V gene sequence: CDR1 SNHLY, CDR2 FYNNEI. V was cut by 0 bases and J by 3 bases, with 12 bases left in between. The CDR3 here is CASSEALPNDYNEQFF. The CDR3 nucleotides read TGTGCCAGCAGTGAAGCGCTTCCCAATGACTACAATGAGCAGTTCTTC. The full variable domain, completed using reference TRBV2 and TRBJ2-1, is EPEVTQTPSHQVTQMGQEVILRCVPISNHLYFYWYRQILGQKVEFLVSFYNNEISEKSEIFDDQFSVERPDGSNFTLKIRSTKLEDSAMYFCASSEALPNDYNEQFFGPGTRLTVL.

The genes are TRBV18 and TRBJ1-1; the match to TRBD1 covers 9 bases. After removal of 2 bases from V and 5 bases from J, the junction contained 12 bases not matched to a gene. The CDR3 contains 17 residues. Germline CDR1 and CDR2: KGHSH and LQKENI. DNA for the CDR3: TGTGCCAGCTCACCATCCCTACAGGGGGCGCGGGAAACTGAAGCTTTCTTT. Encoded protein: CASSPSLQGARETEAFF.

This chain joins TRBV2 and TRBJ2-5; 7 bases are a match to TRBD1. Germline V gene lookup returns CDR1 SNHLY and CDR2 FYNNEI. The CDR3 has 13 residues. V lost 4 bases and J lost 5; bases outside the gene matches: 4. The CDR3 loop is CASSGQGRETQYF. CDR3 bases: TGTGCCAGCAGTGGACAGGGACGGGAGACCCAGTACTTC.

The CDR3, as DNA: TGTGCCTGGAGTGATGTCTACAATCAGCCCCAGCATTTT. Amino acid sequence: CAWSDVYNQPQHF. This rearrangement joins TRBV30 to TRBJ1-5; no firm D call. Trimming took off 1 base at V and 3 bases at J, with 7 bases between the two ends. Per germline, CDR1 GTSNPN and CDR2 SVGIG (reference sequence). The CDR3 spans 13 residues. The full variable domain, completed using reference TRBV30 and TRBJ1-5, is SQTIHQWPATLVQPVGSPLSLECTVEGTSNPNLYWYRQAAGRGLQLLFYSVGIGQISSEVPQNLSASRPQDRQFILSSKKLLLSDSGFYLCAWSDVYNQPQHFGDGTRLSIL.

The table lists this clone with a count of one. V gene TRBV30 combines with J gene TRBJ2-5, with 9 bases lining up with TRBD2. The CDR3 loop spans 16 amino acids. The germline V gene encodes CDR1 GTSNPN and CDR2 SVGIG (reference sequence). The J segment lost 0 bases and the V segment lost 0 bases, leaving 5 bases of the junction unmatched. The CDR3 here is CAWSVYGGGDQETQYF. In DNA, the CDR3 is TGTGCCTGGAGTGTATACGGCGGGGGGGACCAAGAGACCCAGTACTTC.

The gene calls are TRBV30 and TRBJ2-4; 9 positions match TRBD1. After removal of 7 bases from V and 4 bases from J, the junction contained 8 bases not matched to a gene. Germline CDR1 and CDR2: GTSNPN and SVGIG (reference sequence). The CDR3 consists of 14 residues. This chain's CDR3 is CAFLAGTGKNIQYF. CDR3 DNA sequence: TGTGCCTTTTTGGCCGGGACAGGGAAAAACATTCAGTACTTC.

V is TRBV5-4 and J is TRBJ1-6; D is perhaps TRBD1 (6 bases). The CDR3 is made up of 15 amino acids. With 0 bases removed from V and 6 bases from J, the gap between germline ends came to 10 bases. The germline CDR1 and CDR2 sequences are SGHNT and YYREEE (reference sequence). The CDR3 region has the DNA TGTGCCAGCAGCTTGGGCGGGGGGCTTAATTCACCCCTCCACTTT. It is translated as CASSLGGGLNSPLHF.

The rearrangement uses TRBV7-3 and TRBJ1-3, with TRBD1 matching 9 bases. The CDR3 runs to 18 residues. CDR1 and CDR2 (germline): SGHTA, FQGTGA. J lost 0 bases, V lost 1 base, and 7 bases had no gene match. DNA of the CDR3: TGTGCCAGCAGCTTAAGGGGACAGGGCAATCTCTCTGGAAACACCATATATTTT. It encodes CASSLRGQGNLSGNTIYF. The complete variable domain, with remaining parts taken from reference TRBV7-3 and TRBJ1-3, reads GAGVSQTPSNKVTEKGKYVELRCDPISGHTALYWYRQSLGQGPEFLIYFQGTGAADDSGLPNDRFFAVRPEGSVSTLKIQRTERGDSAVYLCASSLRGQGNLSGNTIYFGEGSWLTVV.

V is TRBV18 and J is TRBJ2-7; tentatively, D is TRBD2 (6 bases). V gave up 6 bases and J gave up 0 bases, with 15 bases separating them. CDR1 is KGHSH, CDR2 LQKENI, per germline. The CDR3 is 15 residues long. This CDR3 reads CASSLRSGSSYEQYF. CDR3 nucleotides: TGTGCCAGCTCCCTCAGGTCCGGGAGCTCCTACGAGCAGTACTTC.

CDR3 residues: CASSQDSGGYSFGVSKFF. Written as DNA, the CDR3 is TGCGCCAGCAGCCAGGATTCAGGGGGGTACAGCTTTGGGGTATCGAAGTTCTTC. This chain links TRBV4-3 with TRBJ2-1; D is perhaps TRBD1 (7 bases). The CDR3 length is 18 residues. V dropped 3 bases and J dropped 14 bases, with 32 bases sitting between them. Germline V gene data show CDR1 as LGHNA and CDR2 as YSLEER.

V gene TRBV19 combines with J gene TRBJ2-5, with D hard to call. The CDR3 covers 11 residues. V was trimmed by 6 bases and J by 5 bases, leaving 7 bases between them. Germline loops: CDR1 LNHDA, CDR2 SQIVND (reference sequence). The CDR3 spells CASSSTETQYF. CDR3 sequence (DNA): TGTGCCAGTAGCTCCACGGAGACCCAGTACTTC.

CDR3 DNA: TGTGCCTGGAAAGGGCCAGCCGGGGATACGCAGTATTTT. It specifies CAWKGPAGDTQYF. This sequence joins TRBV30 and TRBJ2-3, with D hard to call. Per the germline V gene, CDR1 is GTSNPN and CDR2 is SVGIG (reference sequence). V was cut by 4 bases and J by 6 bases, with 14 bases left in between. There are 13 residues in the CDR3.

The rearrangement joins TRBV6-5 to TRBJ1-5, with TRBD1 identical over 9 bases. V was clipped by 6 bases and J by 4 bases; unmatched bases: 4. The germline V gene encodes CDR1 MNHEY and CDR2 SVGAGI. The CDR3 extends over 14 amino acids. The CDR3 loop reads CASRRTGVNQPQHF. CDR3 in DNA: TGTGCCAGCAGACGGACAGGGGTTAATCAGCCCCAGCATTTT.

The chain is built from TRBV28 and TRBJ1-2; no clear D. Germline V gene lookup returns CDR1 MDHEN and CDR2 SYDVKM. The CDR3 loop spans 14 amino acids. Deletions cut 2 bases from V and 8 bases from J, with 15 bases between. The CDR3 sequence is CASSLSNLVVGYTF. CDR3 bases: TGTGCCAGCAGTTTAAGCAACTTAGTGGTGGGCTACACCTTC.

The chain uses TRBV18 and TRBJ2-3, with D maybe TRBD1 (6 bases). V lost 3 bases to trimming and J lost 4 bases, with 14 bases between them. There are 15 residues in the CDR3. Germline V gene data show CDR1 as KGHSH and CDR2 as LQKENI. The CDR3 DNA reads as TGTGCCAGCTCACCCCAGGGGATCCCCCCAGATACGCAGTATTTT. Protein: CASSPQGIPPDTQYF.

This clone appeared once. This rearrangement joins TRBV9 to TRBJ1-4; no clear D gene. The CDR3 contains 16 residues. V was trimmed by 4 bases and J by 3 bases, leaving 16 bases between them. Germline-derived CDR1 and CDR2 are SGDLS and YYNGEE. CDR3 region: CASSFGSAGSNEKLFF. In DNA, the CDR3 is TGTGCCAGCAGCTTTGGATCAGCAGGCTCTAATGAAAAACTGTTTTTT.

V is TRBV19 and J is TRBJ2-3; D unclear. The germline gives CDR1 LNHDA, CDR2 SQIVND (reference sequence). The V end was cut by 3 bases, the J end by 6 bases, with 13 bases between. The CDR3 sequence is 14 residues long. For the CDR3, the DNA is TGTGCCAGTAGTATGATCACAGTGGGGGATACGCAGTATTTT. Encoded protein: CASSMITVGDTQYF.

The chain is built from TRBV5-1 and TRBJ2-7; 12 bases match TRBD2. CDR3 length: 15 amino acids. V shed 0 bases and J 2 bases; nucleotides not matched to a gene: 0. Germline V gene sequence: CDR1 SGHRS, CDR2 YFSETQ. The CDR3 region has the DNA TGCGCCAGCAGCTTGGGGACTAGCGGGACCTACGAGCAGTACTTC. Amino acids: CASSLGTSGTYEQYF. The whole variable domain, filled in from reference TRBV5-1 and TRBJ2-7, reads KAGVTQTPRYLIKTRGQQVTLSCSPISGHRSVSWYQQTPGQGLQFLFEYFSETQRNKGNFPGRFSGRQFSNSRSEMNVSTLELGDSALYLCASSLGTSGTYEQYFGPGTRLTVT.